This TCR beta chain came from a study of T cell responses to AZD1222 COVID-19 vaccine. With V trimmed by 5 bases and J by 7 bases, 8 bases remained unmatched. In germline, CDR1 is SGHTA, CDR2 FQGNSA. CDR3 length: 14 amino acids. The data were produced by immunoSEQ multiplex PCR, yet TCRdb's version contains in-frame clones alone and is incomplete. The profile shows about 67,000 clones, around four fifths of them singletons. The rearrangement joins TRBV7-2 to TRBJ1-5, with 7 bases lining up with TRBD1. This sample comprised peripheral blood, obtained on day 0 of AZD1222 vaccination. The sequence came from an adult in good health. The CDR3 sequence: CASSPTGNNQPQHF. In nucleotides, the CDR3 is TGTGCCAGCAGCCCGACAGGGAACAACCAGCCCCAGCATTTT.